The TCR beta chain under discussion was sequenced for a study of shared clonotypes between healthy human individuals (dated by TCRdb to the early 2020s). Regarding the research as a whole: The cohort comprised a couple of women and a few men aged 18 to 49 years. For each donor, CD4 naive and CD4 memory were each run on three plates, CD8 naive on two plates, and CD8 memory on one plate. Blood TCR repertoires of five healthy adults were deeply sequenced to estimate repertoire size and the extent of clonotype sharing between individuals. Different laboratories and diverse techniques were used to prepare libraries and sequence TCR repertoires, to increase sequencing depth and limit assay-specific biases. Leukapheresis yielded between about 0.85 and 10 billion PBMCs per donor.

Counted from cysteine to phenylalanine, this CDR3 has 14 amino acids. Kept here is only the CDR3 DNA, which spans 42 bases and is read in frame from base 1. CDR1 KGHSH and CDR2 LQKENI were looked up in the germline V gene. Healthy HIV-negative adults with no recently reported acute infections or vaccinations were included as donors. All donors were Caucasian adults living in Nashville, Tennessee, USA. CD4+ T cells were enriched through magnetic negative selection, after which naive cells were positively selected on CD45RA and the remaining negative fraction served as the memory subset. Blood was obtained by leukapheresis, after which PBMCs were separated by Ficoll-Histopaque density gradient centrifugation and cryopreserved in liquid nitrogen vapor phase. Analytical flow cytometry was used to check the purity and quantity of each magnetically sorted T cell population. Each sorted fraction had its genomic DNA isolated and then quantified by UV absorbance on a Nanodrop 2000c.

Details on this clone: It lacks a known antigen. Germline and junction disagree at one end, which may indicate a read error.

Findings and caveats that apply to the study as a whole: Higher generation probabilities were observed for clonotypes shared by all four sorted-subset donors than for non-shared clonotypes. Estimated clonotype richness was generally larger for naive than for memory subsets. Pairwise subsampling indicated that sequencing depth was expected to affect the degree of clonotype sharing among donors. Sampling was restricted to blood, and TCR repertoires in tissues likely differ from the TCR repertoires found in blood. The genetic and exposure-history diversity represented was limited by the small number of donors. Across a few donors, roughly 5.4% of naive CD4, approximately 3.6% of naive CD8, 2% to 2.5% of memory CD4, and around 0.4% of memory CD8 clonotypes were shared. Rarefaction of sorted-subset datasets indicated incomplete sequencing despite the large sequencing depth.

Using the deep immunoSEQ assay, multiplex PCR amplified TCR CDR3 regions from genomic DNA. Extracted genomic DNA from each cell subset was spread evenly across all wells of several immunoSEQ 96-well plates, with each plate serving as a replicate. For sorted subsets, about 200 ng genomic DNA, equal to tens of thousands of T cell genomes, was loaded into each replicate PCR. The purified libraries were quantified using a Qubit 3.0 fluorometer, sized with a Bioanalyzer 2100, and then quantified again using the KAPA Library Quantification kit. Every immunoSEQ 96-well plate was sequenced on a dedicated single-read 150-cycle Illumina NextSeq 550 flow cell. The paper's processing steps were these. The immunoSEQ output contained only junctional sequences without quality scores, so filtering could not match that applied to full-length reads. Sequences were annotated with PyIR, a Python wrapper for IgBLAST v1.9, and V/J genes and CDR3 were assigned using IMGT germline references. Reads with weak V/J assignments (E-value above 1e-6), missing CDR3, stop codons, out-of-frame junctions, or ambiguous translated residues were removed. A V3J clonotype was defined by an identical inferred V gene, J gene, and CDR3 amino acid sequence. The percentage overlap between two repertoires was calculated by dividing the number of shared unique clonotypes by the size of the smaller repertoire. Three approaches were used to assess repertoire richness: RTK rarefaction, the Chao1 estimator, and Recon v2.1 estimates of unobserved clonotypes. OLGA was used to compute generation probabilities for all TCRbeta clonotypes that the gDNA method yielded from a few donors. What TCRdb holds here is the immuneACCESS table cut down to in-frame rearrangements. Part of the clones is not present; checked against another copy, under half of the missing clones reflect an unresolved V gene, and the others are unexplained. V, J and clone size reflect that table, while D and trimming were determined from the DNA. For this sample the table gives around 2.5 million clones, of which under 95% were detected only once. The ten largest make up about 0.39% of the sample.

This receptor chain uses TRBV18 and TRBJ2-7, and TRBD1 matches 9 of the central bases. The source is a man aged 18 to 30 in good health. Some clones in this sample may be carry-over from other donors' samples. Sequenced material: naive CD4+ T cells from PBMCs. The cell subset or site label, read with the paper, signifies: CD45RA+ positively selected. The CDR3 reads CASSPGTGISRPNF. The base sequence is TGTGCCAGCTCCCCCGGGACAGGGATTAGTCGGCCCAATTTC. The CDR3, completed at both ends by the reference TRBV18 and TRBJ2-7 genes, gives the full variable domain NAGVMQNPRHLVRRRGQEARLRCSPMKGHSHVYWYRQLPEEGLKFMVYLQKENIIDESGMPKERFSAEFPKEGPSILRIQQVVRGDSAAYFCASSPGTGISRPNFGPGTRLTVT.